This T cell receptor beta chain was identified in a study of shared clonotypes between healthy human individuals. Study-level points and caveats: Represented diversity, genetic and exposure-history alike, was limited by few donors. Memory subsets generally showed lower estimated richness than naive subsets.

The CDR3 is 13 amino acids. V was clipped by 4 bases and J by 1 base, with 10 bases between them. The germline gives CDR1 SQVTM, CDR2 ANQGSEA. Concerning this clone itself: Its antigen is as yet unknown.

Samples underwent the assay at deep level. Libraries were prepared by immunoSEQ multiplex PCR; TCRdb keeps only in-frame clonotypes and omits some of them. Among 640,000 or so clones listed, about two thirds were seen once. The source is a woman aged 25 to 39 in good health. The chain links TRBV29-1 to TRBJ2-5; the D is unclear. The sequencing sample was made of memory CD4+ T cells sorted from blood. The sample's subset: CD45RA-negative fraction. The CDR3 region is CSVVAPGQETQYF. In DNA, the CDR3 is TGCAGCGTTGTTGCCCCGGGCCAAGAGACCCAGTACTTC.